This is a list of T cell receptor beta chains from one sample in a study of radiation and T cells in renal cell carcinoma. TCRdb's table, derived via immunoSEQ multiplex PCR, lists solely in-frame clones and lacks some. The sample has over 60,000 clones, around four fifths seen once. The sequenced sample was blood, obtained from a patient whose treatment included radiotherapy and nephrectomy. These receptors all stem from a woman aged 55 to 70 with renal cell carcinoma. Each CDR3 is given with its conserved first and last residue. Fields, in order: J gene, CDR3 length, D gene, V gene, clone size, CDR3 DNA, CDR3 protein. A D gene is named only where the DNA matches it firmly. Clone size is not always given. Where it is, it says once, few, many or a class for expanded clones.

J: TRBJ2-7
length: 12
D: .
V: TRBV7-3
size: once
DNA: TGTGCCAGCAGCTCGGACAATCACGAGCAGTACTTC
CDR3: CASSSDNHEQYF

J: TRBJ2-1
length: 16
D: .
V: TRBV19
size: .
DNA: TGTGCCAGTAGTTTCCCCCAGGGAGGCCTCTACAATGAGCAGTTCTTC
CDR3: CASSFPQGGLYNEQFF

J: TRBJ1-6
length: 16
D: TRBD1
V: TRBV27
size: .
DNA: TGTGCCAGCAGTCACGGGACAGCACACTCAAATTCACCCCTCCACTTT
CDR3: CASSHGTAHSNSPLHF

J: TRBJ2-5
length: 13
D: .
V: TRBV6-6
size: .
DNA: TGTGCCAGCAGTTACGGGGGTGGAGAGACCCAGTACTTC
CDR3: CASSYGGGETQYF

J: TRBJ1-1
length: 14
D: .
V: TRBV5-5
size: .
DNA: TGTGCCAGCAGCTTGGGCCGGCCGAACACTGAAGCTTTCTTT
CDR3: CASSLGRPNTEAFF

J: TRBJ1-1
length: 13
D: .
V: TRBV28
size: .
DNA: TGTGCCAGCAGGCTACTCATGAACACTGAAGCTTTCTTT
CDR3: CASRLLMNTEAFF

J: TRBJ1-4
length: 14
D: .
V: TRBV21-1
size: .
DNA: TGTGCCAGCAGCAAGTCCGGAGCTGGAGAAAAACTGTTTTTT
CDR3: CASSKSGAGEKLFF

J: TRBJ2-1
length: 15
D: TRBD2
V: TRBV30
size: once
DNA: TGTGCCTGGAGTGTACCCCTCGGGGGGGACAATGAGCAGTTCTTC
CDR3: CAWSVPLGGDNEQFF

J: TRBJ1-1
length: 14
D: TRBD1
V: TRBV4-3
size: few
DNA: TGCGCCAGCAGCCAAGAATGGACAGGGGCTGAAGCTTTCTTT
CDR3: CASSQEWTGAEAFF

J: TRBJ1-5
length: 14
D: .
V: TRBV19
size: .
DNA: TGTGCCAGTAGTACCCTTAACGGCAATCAGCCCCAGCATTTT
CDR3: CASSTLNGNQPQHF

J: TRBJ1-6
length: 17
D: TRBD1
V: TRBV9
size: .
DNA: TGTGCCAGCAGCGTAGGTTCCACGGGACAGGGAAATTCACCCCTCCACTTT
CDR3: CASSVGSTGQGNSPLHF

J: TRBJ2-7
length: 11
D: .
V: TRBV7-2
size: .
DNA: TGTGCCAGCAGCTCCACCTACGAGCAGTACTTC
CDR3: CASSSTYEQYF

J: TRBJ2-7
length: 17
D: .
V: TRBV30
size: .
DNA: TGTGCCTGGAGTGTCCTTAGAGGGGACCGGCCCCAGGACGAGCAGTACTTC
CDR3: CAWSVLRGDRPQDEQYF

J: TRBJ1-5
length: 12
D: .
V: TRBV28
size: few
DNA: TGTGCCAGCAGTTTCCCGACAGGAAGCCAGCATTTT
CDR3: CASSFPTGSQHF

J: TRBJ1-2
length: 14
D: .
V: TRBV9
size: .
DNA: TGTGCCAGCAGCGTAGACGGGGAGTTCTATGGCTACACCTTC
CDR3: CASSVDGEFYGYTF

J: TRBJ2-5
length: 15
D: .
V: TRBV7-9
size: .
DNA: TGTGCCAGCAGCCCGATCGGCGGAGGGCGCGAGACCCAGTACTTC
CDR3: CASSPIGGGRETQYF

J: TRBJ2-1
length: 14
D: TRBD2
V: TRBV7-6
size: once
DNA: TGTGCCAGCAGCGGACGATCTAGCGGCAGTGAGCAGTTCTTC
CDR3: CASSGRSSGSEQFF

J: TRBJ1-1
length: 16
D: .
V: TRBV5-4
size: .
DNA: TGTGCCAGCAGCGTAGGCCCCCAAAGGATCAACACTGAAGCTTTCTTT
CDR3: CASSVGPQRINTEAFF

J: TRBJ1-2
length: 9
D: .
V: TRBV20-1
size: once
DNA: TGCAGTACGCAGTATGGCTACACCTTC
CDR3: CSTQYGYTF

J: TRBJ2-3
length: 16
D: TRBD1
V: TRBV9
size: .
DNA: TGTGCCAGCAGCGTAGACGGGACAGGTGGTACAGATACGCAGTATTTT
CDR3: CASSVDGTGGTDTQYF

J: TRBJ2-2
length: 18
D: TRBD1
V: TRBV19
size: .
DNA: TGTGCCAGTAGTACTAAAGACAGGGGCCGTGCGAACACCGGGGAGCTGTTTTTT
CDR3: CASSTKDRGRANTGELFF

J: TRBJ2-2
length: 14
D: .
V: TRBV5-1
size: .
DNA: TGCGCCAGCAGCTTCCCAGGCGGGACCGGGGAGCTGTTTTTT
CDR3: CASSFPGGTGELFF

J: TRBJ2-7
length: 14
D: TRBD2
V: TRBV19
size: .
DNA: TGTGCCAGTAGTTCCTCCCGGACTAGCGGGAGGCCGTACTTC
CDR3: CASSSSRTSGRPYF